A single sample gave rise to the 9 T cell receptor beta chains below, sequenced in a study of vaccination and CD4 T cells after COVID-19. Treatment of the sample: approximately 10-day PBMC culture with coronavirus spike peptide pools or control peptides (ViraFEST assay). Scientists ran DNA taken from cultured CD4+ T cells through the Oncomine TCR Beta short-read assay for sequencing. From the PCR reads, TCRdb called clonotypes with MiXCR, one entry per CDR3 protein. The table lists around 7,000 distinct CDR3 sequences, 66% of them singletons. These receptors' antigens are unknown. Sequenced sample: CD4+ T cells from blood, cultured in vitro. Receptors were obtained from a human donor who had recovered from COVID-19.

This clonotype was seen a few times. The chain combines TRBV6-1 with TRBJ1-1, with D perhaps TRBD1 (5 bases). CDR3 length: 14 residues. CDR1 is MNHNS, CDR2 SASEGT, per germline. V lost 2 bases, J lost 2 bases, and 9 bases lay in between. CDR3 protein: CASSEQGRNTEAFF. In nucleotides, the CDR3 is TGTGCCAGCAGTGAACAGGGACGAAACACTGAAGCTTTCTTT.

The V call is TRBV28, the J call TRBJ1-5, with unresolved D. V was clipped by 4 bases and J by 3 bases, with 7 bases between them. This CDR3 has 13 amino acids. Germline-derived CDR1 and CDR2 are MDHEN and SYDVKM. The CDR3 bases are TGTGCCAGCAGTTGGCGGGCCAATCAGCCCCAGCATTTT. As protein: CASSWRANQPQHF.

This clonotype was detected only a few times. The CDR3 nucleotides are TGTGCCAGCAGGACAGGGGACTATGGCTACACCTTC. This translates into CASRTGDYGYTF. V is TRBV6-1 and J is TRBJ1-2; the match to TRBD1 covers 8 bases. The CDR3 totals 12 residues. Germline values: CDR1 MNHNS, CDR2 SASEGT. Unmatched junction bases numbered 0, after V lost 6 bases and J lost 3 bases.

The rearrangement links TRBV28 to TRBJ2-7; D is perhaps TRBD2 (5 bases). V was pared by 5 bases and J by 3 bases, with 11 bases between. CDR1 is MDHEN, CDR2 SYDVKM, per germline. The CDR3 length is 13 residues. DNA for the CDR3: TGTGCCAGCAGTATAGCAACTAGCTACGAGCAGTACTTC. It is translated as CASSIATSYEQYF.

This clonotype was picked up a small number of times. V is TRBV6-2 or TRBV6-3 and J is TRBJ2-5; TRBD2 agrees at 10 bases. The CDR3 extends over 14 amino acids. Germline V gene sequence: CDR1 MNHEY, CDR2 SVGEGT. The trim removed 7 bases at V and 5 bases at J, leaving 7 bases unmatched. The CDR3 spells CASILAGAQETQYF. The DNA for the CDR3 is TGTGCCAGCATCCTAGCGGGAGCCCAGGAGACCCAGTACTTC.

CDR3 nucleotide sequence: TGCAGTGCTAGAGATCGTAGCAGGGGGCATAGAAACACCATATATTTT. This gives the protein CSARDRSRGHRNTIYF. The V and J genes are TRBV20-1 and TRBJ1-3; 8 nucleotides line up with TRBD1. With V trimmed by 0 bases and J by 5 bases, 9 bases remained unmatched. The CDR3 length is 16 residues. Germline V CDR1 and CDR2: DFQATT, SNEGSKA (reference sequence).

DNA for the CDR3: TGTGCCATCAGTGACAGGACCCCGAACACTGAAGCTTTCTTT. This gives the protein CAISDRTPNTEAFF. This chain connects TRBV10-3 to TRBJ1-1, with no clear D. The germline V and J ends were trimmed by 3 bases and 1 base, with 9 bases remaining between them. This CDR3 has 14 amino acids. The V gene's germline CDR1 is ENHRY and CDR2 SYGVKD.

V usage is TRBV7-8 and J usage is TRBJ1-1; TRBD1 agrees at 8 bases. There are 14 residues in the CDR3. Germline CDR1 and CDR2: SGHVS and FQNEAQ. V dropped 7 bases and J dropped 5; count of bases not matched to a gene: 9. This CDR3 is CASTLTGDKTEAFF. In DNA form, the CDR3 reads TGTGCCAGCACCCTGACAGGGGATAAGACTGAAGCTTTCTTT.

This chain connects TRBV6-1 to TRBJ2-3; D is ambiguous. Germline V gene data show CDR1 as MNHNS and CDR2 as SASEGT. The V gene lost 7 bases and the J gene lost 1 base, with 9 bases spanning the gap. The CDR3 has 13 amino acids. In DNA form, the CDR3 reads TGTGCCAGCATCCCCAGCGGCACAGATACGCAGTATTTT. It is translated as CASIPSGTDTQYF.